Following are 29 T cell receptor beta chains from one sample sequenced in a study of T cells in localized non-small cell lung cancer. Method: immunoSEQ multiplex PCR; TCRdb's copy keeps in-frame clones and lacks some. Here the sample spans around 2,800 clones, 26% being singletons. The specimen comprised lung tumor tissue, sampled before any cancer treatment. The receptors were gathered from a male donor older than 55 with stage I lung adenocarcinoma.

The chain combines TRBV30 with TRBJ2-7; D might be TRBD1 (5 bases). Trimming shortened V by 0 bases and J by 1 base, and 10 bases separated the two germline ends. The CDR3 runs to 14 residues. Looked up from germline, CDR1 is GTSNPN and CDR2 is SVGIG (reference sequence). CDR3 bases: TGTGCCTGGAGTGTACCTGGGGCTTCCTACGAGCAGTACTTC. Its protein is CAWSVPGASYEQYF.

A few counts support this clone. This chain connects TRBV18 to TRBJ2-1, with 15 bases aligning to TRBD2. This CDR3 comprises 16 residues. V was clipped by 1 base and J by 8 bases; unmatched bases: 3. The germline V gene has CDR1 KGHSH and CDR2 LQKENI. CDR3 sequence reads: CASSPRTSGGAYEQFF. The CDR3 DNA is TGTGCCAGCTCACCACGGACTAGCGGGGGGGCGTATGAGCAGTTCTTC. Looking up the rest from reference TRBV18 and TRBJ2-1 gives the full variable domain: NAGVMQNPRHLVRRRGQEARLRCSPMKGHSHVYWYRQLPEEGLKFMVYLQKENIIDESGMPKERFSAEFPKEGPSILRIQQVVRGDSAAYFCASSPRTSGGAYEQFFGPGTRLTVL.

The chain uses TRBV30 and TRBJ1-5; 8 bases align to TRBD1. V lost 2 bases to trimming and J lost 5 bases; unmatched junction nucleotides: 2. The germline V gene has CDR1 GTSNPN and CDR2 SVGIG (reference sequence). This CDR3 is 13 amino acids long. The CDR3 region is CAWSPGGDQPQHF. The CDR3 DNA is TGTGCCTGGAGTCCAGGGGGCGATCAGCCCCAGCATTTT.

The J gene is TRBJ1-2, the V gene TRBV5-1, with a possible D match to TRBD1 (5 bases). The CDR3 has 16 amino acids. Per germline, CDR1 SGHRS and CDR2 YFSETQ. Trimming removed 4 bases at V and 4 bases at J, with 20 bases between. The CDR3 DNA follows: TGCGCCAGCAGCCGTACCCCCACCGACAGTGGCTATGGCTACACCTTC. Protein sequence: CASSRTPTDSGYGYTF.

Within the sample, this clone is medium-sized. The rearrangement links TRBV7-7 to TRBJ1-6, with 8 bases identical to TRBD1. Germline V gene data show CDR1 as SSHAT and CDR2 as FNYEAQ (reference sequence). V lost 6 bases to trimming and J lost 6 bases; unmatched junction nucleotides: 4. There are 14 residues in the CDR3. As DNA, the CDR3 is TGTGCCAGCAGACCCGGACAGGGTAATTCACCCCTCCACTTT. Its protein is CASRPGQGNSPLHF.

This rearrangement joins TRBV14 to TRBJ2-5; D perhaps matches TRBD2 (6 bases). The CDR3 loop spans 16 amino acids. V dropped 1 base and J dropped 1 base, with 13 bases sitting between them. Germline V CDR1 and CDR2: SGHDN, FVKESK. Written as DNA, the CDR3 is TGTGCCAGCAGCCAAGGGGGCGGGGTCTTCCAAGAGACCCAGTACTTC. It codes for CASSQGGGVFQETQYF.

CDR3 residues: CASSSGRAEGQPQHF. DNA for the CDR3: TGTGCCAGCAGTTCGGGACGGGCTGAGGGTCAGCCCCAGCATTTT. The chain employs TRBV6-8 and TRBJ1-5; possible D gene TRBD1, 5 bases. The V gene lost 4 bases and the J gene lost 6 bases, with 16 bases spanning the gap. Germline CDR1 MNHGY, CDR2 SAAAGT. The CDR3 length is 15 residues.

V is TRBV5-1 and J is TRBJ1-2; 11 bases match TRBD1. The CDR3 sequence is 19 residues long. The germline CDR1 and CDR2 sequences are SGHRS and YFSETQ. The V gene end was trimmed by 4 bases and the J gene end by 4 bases; junction bases not matched to a gene: 18. DNA for the CDR3: TGCGCCAGCAGCAACGATCAGCCGGGACAGGGGGTTTTGGCCTATGGCTACACCTTC. Residues: CASSNDQPGQGVLAYGYTF.

This clone came up a few times. The chain employs TRBV6-7 and TRBJ2-5; D remains ambiguous. TRBV6-7 is assigned to the ORF class and has an uncertain function. Trimming removed 2 bases from V and 2 bases from J, with 9 bases in between. CDR3 size: 14 residues. This CDR3 reads CASSYEHRQETQYF. CDR3 sequence (DNA): TGTGCCAGCAGTTACGAGCACAGACAAGAGACCCAGTACTTC.

The gene calls are TRBV11-3 and TRBJ1-1, with TRBD1 identical over 7 bases. Germline CDR1 and CDR2: SGHNT and YENEEA. Germline trimming cut 5 bases from V and 7 bases from J; bases unmatched to any gene: 13. The CDR3 is 15 amino acids. CDR3 sequence (DNA): TGTGCCAGCAGCCAGGCCCTCGGCCAGGGGGATGAAGCTTTCTTT. Protein: CASSQALGQGDEAFF.

V is TRBV18 and J is TRBJ1-5; 9 positions match TRBD1. The germline gives CDR1 KGHSH, CDR2 LQKENI. The length of the CDR3 is 14 residues. With 5 bases clipped from V and 3 bases from J, the junction kept 2 bases outside the gene matches. The CDR3 DNA is TGTGCCAGCTCAGGGACAGGGAACAATCAGCCCCAGCATTTT. Translation gives CASSGTGNNQPQHF.

The V gene is TRBV11-3, the J gene TRBJ1-6, with D unclear. Trimming removed 6 bases from V and 7 bases from J, with 13 bases in between. Germline V gene sequence: CDR1 SGHNT, CDR2 YENEEA. The CDR3 spans 14 residues. This CDR3 reads CASRNGVGNSPLHF. In nucleotides, the CDR3 is TGTGCCAGCAGGAACGGGGTGGGGAATTCACCCCTCCACTTT.

The rearrangement joins TRBV9 to TRBJ2-1; a possible D gene is TRBD1 (6 bases). Germline V gene sequence: CDR1 SGDLS, CDR2 YYNGEE. This CDR3 is built from 15 residues. Trimming removed 0 bases from V and 6 bases from J, with 13 bases in between. The CDR3 DNA reads TGTGCCAGCAGCGTAGGAGGGTTGGGGGCCAATGAGCAGTTCTTC. Translation: CASSVGGLGANEQFF.

This clone was seen a handful of times. This chain links TRBV19 with TRBJ2-2; D could derive from TRBD1 or TRBD2 (5 bases each). The CDR3 loop spans 15 amino acids. CDR1 and CDR2 from the germline V gene are LNHDA and SQIVND (reference sequence). The V and J ends lost 7 bases and 1 base respectively, with 13 bases between them. CDR3 sequence: CASMRGRMNTGELFF. The CDR3 bases are TGTGCCAGTATGAGGGGACGGATGAACACCGGGGAGCTGTTTTTT.

This clone appeared a few times. The chain joins TRBV6-8 to TRBJ1-1, with TRBD1 identical over 7 bases. V lost 4 bases and J lost 2; bases outside the gene matches: 4. The CDR3 is made up of 14 amino acids. CDR1 and CDR2 from the germline V gene are MNHGY and SAAAGT. The CDR3, as DNA: TGTGCCAGCAGTTCCCGGACAGGAAACACTGAAGCTTTCTTT. Protein sequence: CASSSRTGNTEAFF.

This clone was counted between two and nine times. The chain recombines TRBV29-1 with TRBJ1-5, with D tentatively TRBD1 (6 bases). CDR1 and CDR2 from the germline V gene are SQVTM and ANQGSEA. This CDR3 contains 12 residues. Trimming took 5 bases from V and 5 from J, leaving 10 bases between them. The CDR3 loop reads CSVRDTDQPQHF. The CDR3 nucleotides read TGCAGCGTTCGGGACACCGATCAGCCCCAGCATTTT.

The V and J genes are TRBV19 and TRBJ1-1; the D is unclear. V gave up 9 bases and J gave up 4 bases, with 12 bases separating them. Germline V gene data show CDR1 as LNHDA and CDR2 as SQIVND (reference sequence). This CDR3 has 12 residues. CDR3 DNA sequence: TGTGCCAGCGCCACTTACAGCACTGAAGCTTTCTTT. It translates to CASATYSTEAFF.

This clone was seen a few times. The genes are TRBV11-3 and TRBJ2-3, with 11 bases fitting TRBD1. CDR3 size: 15 residues. CDR1 SGHNT and CDR2 YENEEA come from the germline V gene. V dropped 4 bases and J dropped 5; count of bases not matched to a gene: 5. The CDR3 coding sequence is TGTGCCAGCAGCTCTGGACAGGGGGCGAGAGATACGCAGTATTTT. Translated: CASSSGQGARDTQYF.

The chain's CDR3 is CASSRQELRTDTQYF. In DNA, the CDR3 is TGTGCCAGCAGTCGACAGGAACTCCGCACAGATACGCAGTATTTT. The rearrangement uses TRBV9 and TRBJ2-3; possibly TRBD1 for D (6 bases). The CDR3 contains 15 residues. The germline V gene has CDR1 SGDLS and CDR2 YYNGEE. V was trimmed by 5 bases and J by 1 base, leaving 14 bases between them. Together with reference TRBV9 and TRBJ2-3, the CDR3 gives the full variable domain: DSGVTQTPKHLITATGQRVTLRCSPRSGDLSVYWYQQSLDQGLQFLIQYYNGEERAKGNILERFSAQQFPDLHSELNLSSLELGDSALYFCASSRQELRTDTQYFGPGTRLTVL.

This clone rates as large. The genes are TRBV6-8 and TRBJ1-5, with a possible D match to TRBD1 (5 bases). Germline assignment: CDR1 MNHGY and CDR2 SAAAGT. V lost 4 bases to trimming and J lost 2 bases, with 12 bases between them. This CDR3 is 15 amino acids long. The CDR3 spells CASSFKQAGNQPQHF. DNA for the CDR3: TGTGCCAGCAGTTTCAAACAGGCGGGCAATCAGCCCCAGCATTTT.

J is TRBJ1-1 and V is TRBV5-1; D uncertain. Germline V gene lookup returns CDR1 SGHRS and CDR2 YFSETQ. V lost 0 bases to trimming and J lost 6 bases, with 12 bases between them. The CDR3 has 14 residues. For the CDR3, the DNA is TGCGCCAGCAGCTTGGAGGGAGTTGGCGCTGAAGCTTTCTTT. This translates into CASSLEGVGAEAFF.

V gene TRBV11-3 combines with J gene TRBJ2-5; 11 bases map to TRBD2. The ends lost 5 bases at V and 2 bases at J; junction bases unmatched: 7. CDR1 and CDR2 (germline): SGHNT, YENEEA. The CDR3 has 16 residues. The CDR3 sequence: CASSQGLAVTQETQYF. DNA for the CDR3: TGTGCCAGCAGCCAGGGACTAGCGGTAACTCAAGAGACCCAGTACTTC.

The chain has TRBV28 and TRBJ1-2; perhaps TRBD1 as D (5 bases). V was pared by 2 bases and J by 7 bases, with 14 bases between. The CDR3 consists of 14 residues. CDR1 and CDR2 from the germline V gene are MDHEN and SYDVKM. The CDR3 coding sequence is TGTGCCAGCAGTTTAGGGACTCCTCGGGGTGGCTACACCTTC. This gives the protein CASSLGTPRGGYTF.

Within the sample, this clone is medium-sized. The V gene is TRBV6-8, the J gene TRBJ1-6; tentative D call: TRBD1 (6 bases). Trimming removed 8 bases at V and 10 bases at J, with 24 bases between. The germline V gene has CDR1 MNHGY and CDR2 SAAAGT. This CDR3 comprises 16 residues. In nucleotides, the CDR3 is TGTGCCAGCGTGAGGGGGGTCAGGGACTTAGGATCACCCCTCCACTTT. It codes for CASVRGVRDLGSPLHF.

The rearrangement links TRBV5-1 to TRBJ1-1; D possibly corresponds to TRBD1 (6 bases). CDR3 length: 15 amino acids. V lost 0 bases and J 4 bases, leaving 13 bases between the germline ends. The germline gives CDR1 SGHRS, CDR2 YFSETQ. Here the CDR3 DNA reads TGCGCCAGCAGCTTGGGGGCCCAGGGGCCCACTGAAGCTTTCTTT. The encoded protein is CASSLGAQGPTEAFF.

V is TRBV29-1 and J is TRBJ1-3, with TRBD1 matching 9 bases. The CDR3 is 15 residues long. J was trimmed by 4 bases and V by 1 base; bases with no gene match: 5. Germline V lookup: CDR1 SQVTM, CDR2 ANQGSEA. The CDR3 loop reads CSVEVGQGIGNTIYF. Here the CDR3 DNA reads TGCAGCGTTGAAGTCGGACAGGGGATAGGAAACACCATATATTTT. The variable domain in full, completed from reference TRBV29-1 and TRBJ1-3, reads SAVISQKPSRDICQRGTSLTIQCQVDSQVTMMFWYRQQPGQSLTLIATANQGSEATYESGFVIDKFPISRPNLTFSTLTVSNMSPEDSSIYLCSVEVGQGIGNTIYFGEGSWLTVV.

This chain links TRBV10-2 with TRBJ1-5; 9 bases map to TRBD1. The J segment lost 6 bases and the V segment lost 5 bases, leaving 8 bases of the junction unmatched. There are 15 residues in the CDR3. Germline V gives CDR1 WSHSY, CDR2 SAAADI. As DNA, the CDR3 is TGCGCCAGCAGTCGGACAGGGGAAGGGGGTCAGCCCCAGCATTTT. This translates into CASSRTGEGGQPQHF.

CDR3 sequence: CASSTETAIYGYTF. The CDR3 DNA is TGTGCCAGCAGTACCGAGACAGCAATATATGGCTACACCTTC. The chain joins TRBV6-8 to TRBJ1-2; D possibly corresponds to TRBD1 (5 bases). The germline V and J ends were trimmed by 5 bases and 5 bases, with 15 bases remaining between them. This CDR3 is built from 14 residues. Per germline, CDR1 MNHGY and CDR2 SAAAGT.

The chain couples TRBV10-2 to TRBJ1-5, with D hard to call. Germline values: CDR1 WSHSY, CDR2 SAAADI. The CDR3 is 13 residues long. V was pared by 1 base and J by 7 bases, with 8 bases between. CDR3 sequence (DNA): TGCGCCAGCAGTGAGTTGGGTTCCCAGCCCCAGCATTTT. It yields the protein CASSELGSQPQHF.